The TCR beta chain under discussion was sequenced for a study of human T cells and chemical hapten exposure. This CDR3 has 15 amino acids. Trimming pared 1 base from V and 5 bases from J, leaving 12 bases between. Germline V gives CDR1 LGHNA, CDR2 YNFKEQ. TCRdb processed the RACE reads anew with MiXCR; each CDR3 protein has one entry. Among roughly 100,000 distinct CDR3 sequences, more than 10% were seen once, and the ten largest hold about 3%. Findings and limits, study-wide: Correlating positively with patch test score were the PT1 expanded TCR counts.

The table lists this clonotype with a few counts. Its antigen is still unknown. Regarding time point: pre-sensitization, week 0. Treatment denoted: therapeutic diphenylcyclopropenone sensitization with weekly scalp DPC. This specimen consisted of whole blood, obtained in connection with sensitization to the hapten diphenylcyclopropenone (DPC). This TCR was sampled from a woman aged 55 to 70 with alopecia areata. Some clones in this sample may be carry-over from other donors' samples. The chain has TRBV4-2 and TRBJ1-3; no clear D gene. This CDR3 reads CASSQVEEGRNTIYF. DNA of the CDR3: TGTGCCAGCAGCCAAGTGGAGGAGGGAAGAAACACCATATATTTT.